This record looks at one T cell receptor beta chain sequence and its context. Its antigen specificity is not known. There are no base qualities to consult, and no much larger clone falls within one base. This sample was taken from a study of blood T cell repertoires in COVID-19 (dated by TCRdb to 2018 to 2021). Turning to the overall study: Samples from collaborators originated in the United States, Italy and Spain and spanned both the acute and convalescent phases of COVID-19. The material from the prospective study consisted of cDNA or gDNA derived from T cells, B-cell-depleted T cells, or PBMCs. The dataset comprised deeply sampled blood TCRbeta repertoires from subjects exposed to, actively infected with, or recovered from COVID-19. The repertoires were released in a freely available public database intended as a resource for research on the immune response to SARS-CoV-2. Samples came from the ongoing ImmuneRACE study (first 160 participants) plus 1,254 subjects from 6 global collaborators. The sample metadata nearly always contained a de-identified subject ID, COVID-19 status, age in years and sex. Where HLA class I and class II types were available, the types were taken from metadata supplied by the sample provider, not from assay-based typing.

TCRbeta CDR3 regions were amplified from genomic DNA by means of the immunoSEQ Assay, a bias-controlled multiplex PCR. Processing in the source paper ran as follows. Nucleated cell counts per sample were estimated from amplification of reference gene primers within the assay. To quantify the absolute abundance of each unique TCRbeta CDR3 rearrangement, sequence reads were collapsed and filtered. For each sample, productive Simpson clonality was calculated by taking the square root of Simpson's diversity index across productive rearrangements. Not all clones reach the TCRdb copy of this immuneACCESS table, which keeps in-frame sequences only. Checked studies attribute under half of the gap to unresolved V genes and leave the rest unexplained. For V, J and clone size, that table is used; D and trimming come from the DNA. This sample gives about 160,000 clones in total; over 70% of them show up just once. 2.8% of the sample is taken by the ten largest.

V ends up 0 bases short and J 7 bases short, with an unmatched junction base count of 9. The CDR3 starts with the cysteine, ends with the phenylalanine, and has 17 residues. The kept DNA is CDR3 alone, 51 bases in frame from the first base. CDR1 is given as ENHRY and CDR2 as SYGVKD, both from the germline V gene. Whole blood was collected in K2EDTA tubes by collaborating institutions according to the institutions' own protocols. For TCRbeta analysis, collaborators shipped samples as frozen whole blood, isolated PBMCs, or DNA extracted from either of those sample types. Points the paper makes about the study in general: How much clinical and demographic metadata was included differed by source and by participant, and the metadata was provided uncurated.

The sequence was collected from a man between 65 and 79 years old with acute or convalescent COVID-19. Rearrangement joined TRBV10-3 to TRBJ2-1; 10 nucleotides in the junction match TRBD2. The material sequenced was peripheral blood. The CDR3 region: CAISESPLAGVKNEQFF. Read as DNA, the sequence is TGTGCCATCAGTGAGTCCCCGCTAGCGGGAGTTAAGAATGAGCAGTTCTTC.